This TCR beta chain originates from a study of CD8+ T cells in alopecia areata. Study-wide points: Relative to normal scalp, lesional scalp, especially alopecia totalis/universalis, showed higher clonality.

RNA extraction was followed by reverse transcription into cDNA, which acted as the sequencing template. Clones were read by immunoSEQ multiplex PCR, and TCRdb kept only the in-frame ones, dropping some. The sample gives roughly 120,000 clones, 30% to 40% of which show up once; approximately 3.3% is in the top ten. With regard to this clone: The antigen is not known.

The TCR comes from a human donor with alopecia areata. Sequencing was carried out using CD4+ T cells sorted from blood.

The CDR3 DNA reads TGCGCCAGCAGCCCTCATCTTAACAATGAGCAGTTCTTC. It is translated as CASSPHLNNEQFF. The chain employs TRBV4-3 and TRBJ2-1; D remains unclear. Trimming removed 4 bases from V and 5 bases from J, with 9 bases in between. The CDR3 is made up of 13 amino acids. In germline, CDR1 is LGHNA, CDR2 YSLEER.